This TCR beta chain was obtained from a study of shared clonotypes between healthy human individuals. In the study overall: CD4 naive and memory got three plates each, CD8 naive two, CD8 memory one. Study-level findings and limits: Inspection by rarefaction showed sorted-subset sequencing to be incomplete despite large depth. Among non-shared clonotypes, generation probabilities were lower than among those shared by all four donors. Researchers found naive subsets generally carried larger estimated richness than memory subsets.

A word on this clone: Its antigen remains unidentified.

TCRdb keeps only in-frame clones here, not all; method: immunoSEQ multiplex PCR. The sample consists of roughly 2.5 million clones, about 92% of them appearing once. The germline CDR1 and CDR2 sequences are MNHNY and SVGAGI (reference sequence). The V segment lost 2 bases and the J segment 6 bases; nucleotides outside the gene matches: 0. This CDR3 spans 15 amino acids. Sequences were obtained from naive CD4+ T cells sorted from blood. The sample's subset: CD45RA+ positively selected. The chain recombines TRBV6-6 with TRBJ2-2; 13 positions match TRBD2. This clonotype was sampled from a man younger than 35 in good health. This CDR3 reads CASSYGLAGAGELFF. The CDR3 region has the DNA TGTGCCAGCAGTTACGGACTAGCGGGGGCCGGGGAGCTGTTTTTT.